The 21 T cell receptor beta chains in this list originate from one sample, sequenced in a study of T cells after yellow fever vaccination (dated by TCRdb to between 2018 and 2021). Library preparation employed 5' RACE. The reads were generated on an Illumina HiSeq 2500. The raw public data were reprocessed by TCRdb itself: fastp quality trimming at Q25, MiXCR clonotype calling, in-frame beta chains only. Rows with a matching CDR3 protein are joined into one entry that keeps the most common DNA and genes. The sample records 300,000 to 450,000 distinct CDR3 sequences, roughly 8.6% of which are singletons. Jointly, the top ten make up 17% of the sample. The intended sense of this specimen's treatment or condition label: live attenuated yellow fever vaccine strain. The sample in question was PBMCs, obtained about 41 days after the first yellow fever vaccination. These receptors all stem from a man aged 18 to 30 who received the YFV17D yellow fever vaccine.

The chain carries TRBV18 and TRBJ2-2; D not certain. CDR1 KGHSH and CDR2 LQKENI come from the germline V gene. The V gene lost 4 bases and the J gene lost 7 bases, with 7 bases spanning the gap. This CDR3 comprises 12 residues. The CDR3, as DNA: TGTGCCAGCTCACAGACAAGCGGGGAGCTGTTTTTT. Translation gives CASSQTSGELFF. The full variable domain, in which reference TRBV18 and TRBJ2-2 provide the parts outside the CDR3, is NAGVMQNPRHLVRRRGQEARLRCSPMKGHSHVYWYRQLPEEGLKFMVYLQKENIIDESGMPKERFSAEFPKEGPSILRIQQVVRGDSAAYFCASSQTSGELFFGEGSRLTVL.

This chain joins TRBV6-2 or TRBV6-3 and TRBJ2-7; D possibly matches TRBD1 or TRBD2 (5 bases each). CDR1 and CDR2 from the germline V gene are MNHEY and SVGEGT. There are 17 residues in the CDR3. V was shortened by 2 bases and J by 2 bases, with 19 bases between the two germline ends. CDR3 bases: TGTGCCAGCAGTTACGACCCCGGGGCCGTCCGCCCCTACGAGCAGTACTTC. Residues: CASSYDPGAVRPYEQYF.

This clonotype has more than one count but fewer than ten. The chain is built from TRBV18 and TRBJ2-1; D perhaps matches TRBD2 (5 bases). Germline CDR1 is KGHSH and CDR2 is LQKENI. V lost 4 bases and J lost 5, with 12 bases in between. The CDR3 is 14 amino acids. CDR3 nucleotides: TGTGCCAGCTCACTAGCGTCGAGGGACAATGAGCAGTTCTTC. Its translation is CASSLASRDNEQFF.

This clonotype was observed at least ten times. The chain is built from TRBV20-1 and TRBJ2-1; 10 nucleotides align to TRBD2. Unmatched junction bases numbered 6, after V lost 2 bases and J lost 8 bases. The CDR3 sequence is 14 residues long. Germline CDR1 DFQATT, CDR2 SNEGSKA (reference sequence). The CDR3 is CSARTSGGADEQFF. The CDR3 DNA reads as TGCAGTGCTAGAACCAGCGGGGGGGCGGATGAGCAGTTCTTC.

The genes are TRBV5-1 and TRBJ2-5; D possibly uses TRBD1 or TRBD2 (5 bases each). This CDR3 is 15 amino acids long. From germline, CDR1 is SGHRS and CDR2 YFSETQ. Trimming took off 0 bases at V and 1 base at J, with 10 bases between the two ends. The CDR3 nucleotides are TGCGCCAGCAGCTTGGAAGGTGGGACCCAAGAGACCCAGTACTTC. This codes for CASSLEGGTQETQYF.

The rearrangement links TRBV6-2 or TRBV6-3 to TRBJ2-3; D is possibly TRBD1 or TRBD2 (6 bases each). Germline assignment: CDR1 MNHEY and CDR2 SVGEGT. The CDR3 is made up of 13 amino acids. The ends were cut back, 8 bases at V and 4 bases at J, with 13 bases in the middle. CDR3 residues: CASLGGPSDTQYF. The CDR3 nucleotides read TGTGCCAGCCTTGGGGGGCCCTCAGATACGCAGTATTTT.

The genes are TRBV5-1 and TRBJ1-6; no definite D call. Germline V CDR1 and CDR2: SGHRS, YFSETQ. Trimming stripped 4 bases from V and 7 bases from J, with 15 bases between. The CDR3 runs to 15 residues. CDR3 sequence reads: CASSDLGPLNSPLHF. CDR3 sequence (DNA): TGCGCCAGCAGCGACTTGGGTCCCCTAAATTCACCCCTCCACTTT.

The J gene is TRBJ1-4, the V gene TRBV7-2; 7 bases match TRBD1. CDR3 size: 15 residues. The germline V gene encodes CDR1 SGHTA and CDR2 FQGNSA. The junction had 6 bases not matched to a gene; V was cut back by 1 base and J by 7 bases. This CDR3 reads CASSLETGSTEKLFF. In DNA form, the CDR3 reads TGTGCCAGCAGCTTAGAGACAGGGTCCACTGAAAAACTGTTTTTT.

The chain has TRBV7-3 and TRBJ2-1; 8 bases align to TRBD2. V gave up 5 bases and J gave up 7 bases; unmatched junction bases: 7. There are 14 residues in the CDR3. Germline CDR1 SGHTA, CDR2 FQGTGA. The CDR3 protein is CASSPHGGVNEQFF. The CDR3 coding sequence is TGTGCCAGCAGCCCTCACGGGGGGGTTAATGAGCAGTTCTTC.

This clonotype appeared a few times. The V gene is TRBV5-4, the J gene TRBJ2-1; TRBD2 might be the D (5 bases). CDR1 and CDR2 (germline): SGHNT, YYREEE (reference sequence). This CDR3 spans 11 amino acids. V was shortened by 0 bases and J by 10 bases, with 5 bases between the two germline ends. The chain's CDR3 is CASSLGEEQFF. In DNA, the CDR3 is TGTGCCAGCAGCTTGGGGGAGGAGCAGTTCTTC.

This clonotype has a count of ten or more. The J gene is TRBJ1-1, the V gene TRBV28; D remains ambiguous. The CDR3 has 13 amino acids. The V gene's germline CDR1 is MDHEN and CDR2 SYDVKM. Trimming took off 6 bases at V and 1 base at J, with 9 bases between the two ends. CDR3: CASSRGQNTEAFF. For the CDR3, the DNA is TGTGCCAGCAGCCGAGGGCAGAACACTGAAGCTTTCTTT.

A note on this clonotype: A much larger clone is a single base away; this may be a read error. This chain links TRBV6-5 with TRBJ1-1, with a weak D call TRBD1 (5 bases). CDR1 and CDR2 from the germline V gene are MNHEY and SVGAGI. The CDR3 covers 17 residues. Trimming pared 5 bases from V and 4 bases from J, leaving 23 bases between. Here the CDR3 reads CASSNLAGGRDGTEAFF. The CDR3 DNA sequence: TGTGCCAGCAGTAACCTGGCGGGGGGTCGGGATGGCACTGAAGCTTTCTTT.

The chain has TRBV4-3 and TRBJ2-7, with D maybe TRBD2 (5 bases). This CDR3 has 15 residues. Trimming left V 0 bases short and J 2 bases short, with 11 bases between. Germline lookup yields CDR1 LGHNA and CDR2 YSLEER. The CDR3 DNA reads TGCGCCAGCAGCCAAGATTGGCTAGCCGCCTACGAGCAGTACTTC. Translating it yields CASSQDWLAAYEQYF.

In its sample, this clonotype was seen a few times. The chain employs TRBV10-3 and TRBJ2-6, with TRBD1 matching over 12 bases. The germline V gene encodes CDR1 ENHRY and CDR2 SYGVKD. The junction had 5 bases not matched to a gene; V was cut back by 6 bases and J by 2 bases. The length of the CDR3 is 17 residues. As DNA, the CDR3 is TGTGCCATCAGCGCGAGGGACAGGGGGCCTGGGGCCAACGTCCTGACTTTC. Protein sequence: CAISARDRGPGANVLTF.

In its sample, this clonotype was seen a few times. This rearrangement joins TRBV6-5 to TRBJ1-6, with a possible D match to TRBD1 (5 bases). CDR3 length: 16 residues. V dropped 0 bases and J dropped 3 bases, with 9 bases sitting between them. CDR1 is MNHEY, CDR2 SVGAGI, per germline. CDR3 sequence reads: CASSYSQGYYNSPLHF. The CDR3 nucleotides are TGTGCCAGCAGTTACTCCCAGGGCTACTATAATTCACCCCTCCACTTT.

The chain's CDR3 is CASSAGTGPPQQYV. The CDR3 region has the DNA TGTGCCAGCAGTGCGGGGACAGGGCCGCCCCAGCAGTACGTC. This sequence joins TRBV6-1 and TRBJ2-7, with 9 bases lining up with TRBD1. The CDR3 totals 14 residues. V trimming: 4 bases; J trimming: 8 bases; junction bases outside the gene matches: 9. Germline V CDR1 and CDR2: MNHNS, SASEGT.

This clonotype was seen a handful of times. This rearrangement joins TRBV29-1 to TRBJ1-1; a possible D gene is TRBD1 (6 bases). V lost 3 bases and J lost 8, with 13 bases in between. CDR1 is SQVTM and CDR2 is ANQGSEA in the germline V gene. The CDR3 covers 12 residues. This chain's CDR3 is CSVDLITGEAFF. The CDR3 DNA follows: TGCAGCGTTGACCTCATCACAGGGGAAGCTTTCTTT.

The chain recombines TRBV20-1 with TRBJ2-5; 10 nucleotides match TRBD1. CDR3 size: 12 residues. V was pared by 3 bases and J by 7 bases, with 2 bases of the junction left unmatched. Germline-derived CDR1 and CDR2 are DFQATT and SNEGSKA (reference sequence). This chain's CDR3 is CSARDRGVTQYF. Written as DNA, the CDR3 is TGCAGTGCTAGGGACAGGGGGGTGACCCAGTACTTC.

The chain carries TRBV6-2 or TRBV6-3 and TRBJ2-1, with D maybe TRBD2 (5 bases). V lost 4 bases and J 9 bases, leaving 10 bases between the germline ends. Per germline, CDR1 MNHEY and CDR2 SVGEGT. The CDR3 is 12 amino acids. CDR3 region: CASSFHRGEQFF. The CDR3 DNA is TGTGCCAGCAGTTTCCACCGGGGTGAGCAGTTCTTC.

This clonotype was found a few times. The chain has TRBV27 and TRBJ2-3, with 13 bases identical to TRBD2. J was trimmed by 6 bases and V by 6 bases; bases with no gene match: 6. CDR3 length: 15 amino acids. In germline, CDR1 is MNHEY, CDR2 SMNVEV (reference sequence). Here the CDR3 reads CASSRLAGGGDTQYF. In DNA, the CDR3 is TGTGCCAGCAGCCGACTAGCGGGGGGAGGTGATACGCAGTATTTT.

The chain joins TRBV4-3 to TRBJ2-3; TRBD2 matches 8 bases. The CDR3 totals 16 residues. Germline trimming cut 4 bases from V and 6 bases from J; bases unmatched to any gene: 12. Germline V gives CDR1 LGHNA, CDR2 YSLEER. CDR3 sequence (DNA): TGCGCCAGCAGCCCCCGACGGGGGGGCGGGTCGGATACGCAGTATTTT. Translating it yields CASSPRRGGGSDTQYF.